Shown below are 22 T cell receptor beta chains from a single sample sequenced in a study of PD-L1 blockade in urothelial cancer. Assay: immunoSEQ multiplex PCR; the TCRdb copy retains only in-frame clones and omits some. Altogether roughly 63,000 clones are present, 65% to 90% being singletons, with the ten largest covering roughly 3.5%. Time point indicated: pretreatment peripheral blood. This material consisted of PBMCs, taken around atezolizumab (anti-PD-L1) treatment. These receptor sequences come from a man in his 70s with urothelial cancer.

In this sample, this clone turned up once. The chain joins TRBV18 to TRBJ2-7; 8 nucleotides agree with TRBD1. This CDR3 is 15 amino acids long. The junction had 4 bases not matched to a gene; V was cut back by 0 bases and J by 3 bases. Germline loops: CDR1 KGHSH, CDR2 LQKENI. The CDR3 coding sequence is TGTGCCAGCTCACCACCCGGGACAGGTAGCTACGAGCAGTACTTC. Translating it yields CASSPPGTGSYEQYF.

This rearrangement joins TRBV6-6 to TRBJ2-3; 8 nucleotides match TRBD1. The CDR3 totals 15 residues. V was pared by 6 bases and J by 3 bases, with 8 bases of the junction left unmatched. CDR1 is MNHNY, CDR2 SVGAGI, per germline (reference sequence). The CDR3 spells CASRPWTGRTDTQYF. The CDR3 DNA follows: TGTGCCAGCAGACCTTGGACAGGGCGGACAGATACGCAGTATTTT.

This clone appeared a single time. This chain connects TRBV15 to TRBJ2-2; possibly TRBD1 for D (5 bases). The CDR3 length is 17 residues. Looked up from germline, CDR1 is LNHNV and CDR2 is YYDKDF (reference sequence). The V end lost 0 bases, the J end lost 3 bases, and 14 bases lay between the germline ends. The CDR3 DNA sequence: TGTGCCACCAGCAGAGATCGAGGCAGGGCGGACACCGGGGAGCTGTTTTTT. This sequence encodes CATSRDRGRADTGELFF.

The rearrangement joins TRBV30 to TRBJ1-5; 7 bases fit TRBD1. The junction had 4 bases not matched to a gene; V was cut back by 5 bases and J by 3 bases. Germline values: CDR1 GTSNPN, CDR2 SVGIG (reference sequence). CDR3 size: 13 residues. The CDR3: CAWSGGDNQPQHF. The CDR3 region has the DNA TGTGCCTGGTCAGGGGGAGACAATCAGCCCCAGCATTTT.

This CDR3 reads CAISEATGFANYGYTF. The CDR3, as DNA: TGTGCCATCAGTGAGGCAACAGGGTTCGCGAACTATGGCTACACCTTC. V usage is TRBV10-3 and J usage is TRBJ1-2; possibly TRBD1 for D (6 bases). CDR1 and CDR2 (germline): ENHRY, SYGVKD. The CDR3 spans 16 residues. V shed 2 bases and J shed 2 bases, with 15 bases lying between them.

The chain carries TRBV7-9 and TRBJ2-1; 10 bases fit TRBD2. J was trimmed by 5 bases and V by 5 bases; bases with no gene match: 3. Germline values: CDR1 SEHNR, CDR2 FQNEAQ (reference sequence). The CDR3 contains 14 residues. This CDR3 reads CASSPGLADNEQFF. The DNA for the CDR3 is TGTGCCAGCAGCCCTGGACTAGCGGACAATGAGCAGTTCTTC.

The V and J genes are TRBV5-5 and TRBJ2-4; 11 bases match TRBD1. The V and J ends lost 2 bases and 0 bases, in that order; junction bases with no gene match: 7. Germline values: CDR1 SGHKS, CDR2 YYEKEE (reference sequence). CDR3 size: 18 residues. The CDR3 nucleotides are TGTGCCAGCAGCTTATATACCGGGACAGGGGGAGCCAAAAACATTCAGTACTTC. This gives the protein CASSLYTGTGGAKNIQYF.

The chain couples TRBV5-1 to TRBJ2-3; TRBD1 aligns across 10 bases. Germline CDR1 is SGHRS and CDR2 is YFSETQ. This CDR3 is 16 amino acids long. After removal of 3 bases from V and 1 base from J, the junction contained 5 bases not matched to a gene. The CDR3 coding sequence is TGCGCCAGCAGCTCCGCCGGGACAGGGGGCACAGATACGCAGTATTTT. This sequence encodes CASSSAGTGGTDTQYF.

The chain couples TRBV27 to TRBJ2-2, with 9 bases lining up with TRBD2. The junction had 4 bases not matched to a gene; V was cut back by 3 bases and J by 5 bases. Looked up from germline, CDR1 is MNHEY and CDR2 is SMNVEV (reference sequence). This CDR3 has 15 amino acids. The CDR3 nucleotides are TGTGCCAGCAGTTTGGGGCGGGAGGGGACCGGGGAGCTGTTTTTT. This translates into CASSLGREGTGELFF.

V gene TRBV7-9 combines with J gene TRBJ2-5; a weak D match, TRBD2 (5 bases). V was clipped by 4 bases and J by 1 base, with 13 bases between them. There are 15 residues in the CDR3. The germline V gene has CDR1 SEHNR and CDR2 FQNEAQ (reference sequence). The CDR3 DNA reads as TGTGCCAGCAGCTCGAAGGACTGGTCCCAAGAGACCCAGTACTTC. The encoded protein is CASSSKDWSQETQYF.

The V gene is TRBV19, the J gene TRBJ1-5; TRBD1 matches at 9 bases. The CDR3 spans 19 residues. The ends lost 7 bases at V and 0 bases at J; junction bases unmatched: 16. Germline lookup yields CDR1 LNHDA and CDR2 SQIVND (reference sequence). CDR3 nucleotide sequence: TGTGCCAGTACCTATTCAGCTGGGACAGGGCCTGATAGCAATCAGCCCCAGCATTTT. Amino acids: CASTYSAGTGPDSNQPQHF.

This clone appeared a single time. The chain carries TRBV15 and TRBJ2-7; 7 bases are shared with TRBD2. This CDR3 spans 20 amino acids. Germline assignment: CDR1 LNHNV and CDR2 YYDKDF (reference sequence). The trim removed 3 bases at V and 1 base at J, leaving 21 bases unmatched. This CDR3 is CATSRPRAGSPQRGSYEQYF. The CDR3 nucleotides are TGTGCCACCAGCAGGCCGAGGGCAGGGTCCCCCCAGCGGGGATCCTACGAGCAGTACTTC.

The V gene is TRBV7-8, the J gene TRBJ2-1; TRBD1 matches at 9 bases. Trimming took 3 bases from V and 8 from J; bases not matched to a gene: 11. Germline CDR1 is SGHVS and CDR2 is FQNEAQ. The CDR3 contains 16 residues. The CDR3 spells CASSLSDRGAFDEQFF. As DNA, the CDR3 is TGTGCCAGCAGCTTGTCCGACAGGGGGGCATTTGATGAGCAGTTCTTC. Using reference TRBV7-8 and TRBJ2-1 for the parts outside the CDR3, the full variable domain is GAGVSQSPRYKVAKRGQDVALRCDPISGHVSLFWYQQALGQGPEFLTYFQNEAQLDKSGLPSDRFFAERPEGSVSTLKIQRTQQEDSAVYLCASSLSDRGAFDEQFFGPGTRLTVL.

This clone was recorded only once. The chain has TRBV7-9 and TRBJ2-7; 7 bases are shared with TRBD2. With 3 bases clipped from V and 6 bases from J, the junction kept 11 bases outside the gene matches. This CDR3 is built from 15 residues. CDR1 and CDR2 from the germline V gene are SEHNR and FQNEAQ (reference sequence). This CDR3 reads CASSFRWEGRLEQYF. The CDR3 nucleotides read TGTGCCAGCAGCTTTCGGTGGGAGGGCCGTCTCGAGCAGTACTTC.

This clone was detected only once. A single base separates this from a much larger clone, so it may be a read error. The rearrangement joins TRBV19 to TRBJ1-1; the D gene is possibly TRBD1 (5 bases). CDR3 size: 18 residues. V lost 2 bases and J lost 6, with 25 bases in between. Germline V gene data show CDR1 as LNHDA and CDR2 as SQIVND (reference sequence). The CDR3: CASSIKSRRPGGLAEAFF. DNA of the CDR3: TGTGCCAGTAGTATAAAGTCAAGGCGTCCGGGGGGTCTCGCTGAAGCTTTCTTT.

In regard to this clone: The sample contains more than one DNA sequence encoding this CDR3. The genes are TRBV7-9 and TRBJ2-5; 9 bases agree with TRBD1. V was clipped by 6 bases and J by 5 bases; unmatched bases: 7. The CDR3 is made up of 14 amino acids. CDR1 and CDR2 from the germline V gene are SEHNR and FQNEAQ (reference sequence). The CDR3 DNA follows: TGTGCCAGCAGTCTACAGGGGGCGTGGGAGACCCAGTACTTC. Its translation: CASSLQGAWETQYF. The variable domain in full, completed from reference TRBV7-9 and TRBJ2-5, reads DTGVSQNPRHKITKRGQNVTFRCDPISEHNRLYWYRQTLGQGPEFLTYFQNEAQLEKSRLLSDRFSAERPKGSFSTLEIQRTEQGDSAMYLCASSLQGAWETQYFGPGTRLLVL.

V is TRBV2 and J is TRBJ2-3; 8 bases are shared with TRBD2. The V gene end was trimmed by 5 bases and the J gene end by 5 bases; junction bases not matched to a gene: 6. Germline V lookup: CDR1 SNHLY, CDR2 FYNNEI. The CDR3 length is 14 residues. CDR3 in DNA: TGTGCCAGCAGTTCTCAAGCGGGAGAAGATACGCAGTATTTT. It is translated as CASSSQAGEDTQYF.

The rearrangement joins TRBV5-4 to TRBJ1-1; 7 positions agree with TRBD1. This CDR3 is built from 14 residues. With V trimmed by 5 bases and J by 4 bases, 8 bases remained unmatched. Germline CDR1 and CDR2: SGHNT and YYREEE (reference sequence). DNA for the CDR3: TGTGCCAGCAGTTTCGACAGGGCAGTCACTGAAGCTTTCTTT. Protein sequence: CASSFDRAVTEAFF.

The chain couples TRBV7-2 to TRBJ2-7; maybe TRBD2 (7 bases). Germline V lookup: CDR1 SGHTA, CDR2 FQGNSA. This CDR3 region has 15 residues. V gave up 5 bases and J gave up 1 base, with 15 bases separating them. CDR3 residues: CASSRGGGLSYEQYF. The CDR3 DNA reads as TGTGCCAGCAGCCGCGGGGGCGGGCTATCCTACGAGCAGTACTTC.

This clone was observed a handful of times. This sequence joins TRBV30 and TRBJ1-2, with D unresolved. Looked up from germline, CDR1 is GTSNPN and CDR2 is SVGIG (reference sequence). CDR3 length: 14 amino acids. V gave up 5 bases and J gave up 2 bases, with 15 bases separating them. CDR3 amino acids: CAWHFGGANYGYTF. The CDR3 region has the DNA TGTGCCTGGCACTTCGGAGGCGCCAACTATGGCTACACCTTC.

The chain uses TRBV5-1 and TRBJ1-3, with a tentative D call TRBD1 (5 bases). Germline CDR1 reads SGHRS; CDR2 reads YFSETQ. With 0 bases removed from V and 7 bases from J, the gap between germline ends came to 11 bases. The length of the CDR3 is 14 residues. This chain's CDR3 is CASSLEGARNTIYF. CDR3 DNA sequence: TGCGCCAGCAGCTTGGAAGGGGCCCGGAACACCATATATTTT.

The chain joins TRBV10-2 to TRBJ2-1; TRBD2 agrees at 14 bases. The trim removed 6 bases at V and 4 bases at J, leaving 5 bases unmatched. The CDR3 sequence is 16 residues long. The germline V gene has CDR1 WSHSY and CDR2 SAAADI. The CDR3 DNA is TGCGCCAGCAGGGGGACTAGCGGGAGTATATACAATGAGCAGTTCTTC. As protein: CASRGTSGSIYNEQFF.